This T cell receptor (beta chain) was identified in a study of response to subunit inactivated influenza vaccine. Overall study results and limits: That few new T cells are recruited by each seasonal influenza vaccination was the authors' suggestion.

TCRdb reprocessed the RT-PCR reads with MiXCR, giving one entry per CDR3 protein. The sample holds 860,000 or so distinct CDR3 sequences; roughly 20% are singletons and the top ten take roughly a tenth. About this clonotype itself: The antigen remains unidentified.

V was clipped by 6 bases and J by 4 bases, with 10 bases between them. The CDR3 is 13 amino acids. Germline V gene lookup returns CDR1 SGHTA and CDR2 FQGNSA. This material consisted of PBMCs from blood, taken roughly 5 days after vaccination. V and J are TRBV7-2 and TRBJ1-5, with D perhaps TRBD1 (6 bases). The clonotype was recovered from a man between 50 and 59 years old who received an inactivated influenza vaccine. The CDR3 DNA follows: TGTGCCAGCAGACTTCAGGGGAATCAGCCCCAGCATTTT. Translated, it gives CASRLQGNQPQHF.